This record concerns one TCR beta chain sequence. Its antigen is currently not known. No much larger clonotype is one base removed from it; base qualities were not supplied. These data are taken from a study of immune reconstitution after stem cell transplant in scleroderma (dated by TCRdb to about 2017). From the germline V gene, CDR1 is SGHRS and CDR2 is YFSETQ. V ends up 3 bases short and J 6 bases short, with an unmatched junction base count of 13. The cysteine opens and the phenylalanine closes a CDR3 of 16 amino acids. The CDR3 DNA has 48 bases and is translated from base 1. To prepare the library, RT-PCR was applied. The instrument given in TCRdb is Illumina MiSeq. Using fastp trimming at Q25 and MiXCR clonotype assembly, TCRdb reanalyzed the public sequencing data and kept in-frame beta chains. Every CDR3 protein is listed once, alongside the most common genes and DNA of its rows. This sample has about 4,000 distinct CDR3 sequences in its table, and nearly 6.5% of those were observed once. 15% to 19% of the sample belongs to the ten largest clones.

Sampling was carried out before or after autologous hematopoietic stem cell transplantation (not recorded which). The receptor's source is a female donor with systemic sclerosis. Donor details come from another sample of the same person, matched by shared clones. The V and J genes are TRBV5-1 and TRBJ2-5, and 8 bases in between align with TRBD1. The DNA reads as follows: TGCGCCAGCAGCTCCGAAGACAGGGGCAGGGAAAAGACCCAGTACTTC. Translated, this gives CASSSEDRGREKTQYF.